These 7 T cell receptor beta chains came from one sample sequenced in a study of shared clonotypes between healthy human individuals. TCRdb keeps only in-frame clones here, not all; method: immunoSEQ multiplex PCR. Of 600,000 to 750,000 clones in the sample, 72% were seen once. The sample taken for sequencing was memory CD4+ T cells sorted from blood. Subset indicated: CD45RA-negative fraction. The source is a woman aged 25 to 39 in good health.

The chain recombines TRBV6-6 with TRBJ2-5; D possibly uses TRBD1 or TRBD2 (5 bases each). Germline assignment: CDR1 MNHNY and CDR2 SVGAGI (reference sequence). Trimming shortened V by 6 bases and J by 3 bases, and 11 bases separated the two germline ends. CDR3 size: 13 residues. The CDR3 DNA follows: TGTGCCAGCAGCCGGGGACCAGAAGAGACCCAGTACTTC. Encoded protein: CASSRGPEETQYF.

The chain uses TRBV25-1 and TRBJ2-7; 8 positions agree with TRBD1. The CDR3 spans 15 residues. V dropped 6 bases and J dropped 2; count of bases not matched to a gene: 9. The germline V gene encodes CDR1 MGHDK and CDR2 SYGVNS. The CDR3 protein is CASSLDREIAYEQYF. CDR3 coding DNA: TGTGCCAGCAGCTTGGACAGGGAGATTGCCTACGAGCAGTACTTC.

This clone has just a few counts. The chain is built from TRBV18 and TRBJ2-1, with D perhaps being TRBD1 or TRBD2 (5 bases each). The CDR3 runs to 13 residues. The germline V gene has CDR1 KGHSH and CDR2 LQKENI. Trimming cost V 3 bases and J 7 bases, with 10 bases left between them. This CDR3 is CASSPGARNEQFF. CDR3 coding DNA: TGTGCCAGCTCACCCGGGGCCCGGAATGAGCAGTTCTTC.

V usage is TRBV5-1 and J usage is TRBJ2-7; D might be TRBD2 (5 bases). The V end lost 2 bases, the J end lost 0 bases, and 15 bases lay between the germline ends. This CDR3 has 16 residues. CDR1 and CDR2 (germline): SGHRS, YFSETQ. CDR3 sequence reads: CASSFAPSGSSYEQYF. The CDR3 DNA sequence: TGCGCCAGCAGCTTTGCACCTTCGGGGAGCTCCTACGAGCAGTACTTC.

There are many counts of this clone. The chain employs TRBV7-2 and TRBJ1-2; 9 positions agree with TRBD1. The CDR3 totals 15 residues. J gave up 8 bases and V 5 bases, and 12 bases lay outside the gene matches. Germline V gene lookup returns CDR1 SGHTA and CDR2 FQGNSA. The DNA for the CDR3 is TGTGCCAGCAGCGCCGCGGACAGGGGACCTCCGGGCTACACCTTC. It encodes CASSAADRGPPGYTF. Variable domain in full (rest from reference TRBV7-2 and TRBJ1-2): GAGVSQSPSNKVTEKGKDVELRCDPISGHTALYWYRQSLGQGLEFLIYFQGNSAPDKSGLPSDRFSAERTGGSVSTLTIQRTQQEDSAVYLCASSAADRGPPGYTFGSGTRLTVV.

The CDR3 DNA is TGTGCCAGCAGTCCTCTAGCGGGAGTTTTGAATGAGCAGTTCTTC. This gives the protein CASSPLAGVLNEQFF. The rearrangement uses TRBV2 and TRBJ2-1; TRBD2 matches at 10 bases. J lost 7 bases, V lost 5 bases, and 8 bases had no gene match. Germline V gene data show CDR1 as SNHLY and CDR2 as FYNNEI. The CDR3 contains 15 residues.

This clone was seen once. The J gene is TRBJ2-5, the V gene TRBV6-1; D remains unclear. CDR1 MNHNS and CDR2 SASEGT come from the germline V gene. The CDR3 extends over 14 amino acids. V shed 2 bases and J shed 1 base, with 8 bases lying between them. CDR3 sequence: CASSEYRTQETQYF. The CDR3 bases are TGTGCCAGCAGTGAATATAGGACCCAAGAGACCCAGTACTTC.